These 16 T cell receptor beta chains came from one sample sequenced in a study of CD8 T cells in ankylosing spondylitis. Findings and limits, study-wide: Made up of eight highly homologous variants, a TCR beta motif appeared characteristic of ankylosing spondylitis blood.

MiXCR, run by TCRdb on the 5' RACE reads, gives a single entry per CDR3 protein. The sample records 750,000 to 850,000 distinct CDR3 sequences, 10% to 15% being singletons. For these TCRs, the target antigens are not known. Sequenced input: blood, either unsorted or a sorted T cell fraction (not recorded which). These receptors originate from a male donor with ankylosing spondylitis.

This clonotype was detected only a few times. One end of the junction does not line up with germline, which may come from a read error. This chain links TRBV28 with TRBJ2-1, with TRBD2 matching over 8 bases. Germline CDR1 MDHEN, CDR2 SYDVKM. This CDR3 spans 16 amino acids. The CDR3 nucleotides read TGTGCCATCTACTCGGCCACGGGGGGGTCCTCCAATGAGCAGTTCTTC. Encoded protein: CAIYSATGGSSNEQFF.

V and J are TRBV24-1 and TRBJ2-2; unclear D gene. Trimming took 5 bases from V and 6 from J, leaving 12 bases between them. The CDR3 has 14 amino acids. Germline CDR1 KGHDR, CDR2 SFDVKD. CDR3 sequence (DNA): TGTGCCACCAGTGCCCCCCGACGGTCCGGGGAGCTGTTTTTT. Residues: CATSAPRRSGELFF.

This clonotype was seen a few times. The gene calls are TRBV10-1 and TRBJ1-5; D may be TRBD1 (6 bases). Germline assignment: CDR1 WNHNN and CDR2 SYGVQD (reference sequence). This CDR3 has 13 amino acids. Trimming pared 8 bases from V and 5 bases from J, leaving 13 bases between. This chain's CDR3 is CASGRGAHQPQHF. The DNA for the CDR3 is TGCGCCAGCGGGAGGGGGGCTCATCAGCCCCAGCATTTT.

The chain employs TRBV4-1 and TRBJ2-3; no clear D gene. Trimming pared 3 bases from V and 0 bases from J, leaving 4 bases between. The CDR3 spans 13 residues. CDR1 is MGHRA, CDR2 YSYEKL, per germline. The CDR3, as DNA: TGCGCCAGCAGCCATGCTAGCACAGATACGCAGTATTTT. This gives the protein CASSHASTDTQYF.

The chain carries TRBV7-2 and TRBJ2-3; D not resolved. This CDR3 spans 14 amino acids. CDR1 is SGHTA and CDR2 is FQGNSA in the germline V gene. Deletions cut 5 bases from V and 2 bases from J, with 11 bases between. The CDR3 DNA reads as TGTGCCAGCAGCCGACGGGCTCACACAGATACGCAGTATTTT. Translation: CASSRRAHTDTQYF.

The rearrangement links TRBV20-1 to TRBJ2-7; tentatively, D is TRBD2 (5 bases). This CDR3 contains 12 residues. Germline CDR1 and CDR2: DFQATT and SNEGSKA (reference sequence). The V end lost 0 bases, the J end lost 5 bases, and 8 bases lay between the germline ends. CDR3 sequence (DNA): TGCAGTGCTAGAGACGGACTCGACGAGCAGTACTTC. Its protein product is CSARDGLDEQYF.

This clonotype was observed a handful of times. V gene TRBV15 combines with J gene TRBJ1-4, with 7 bases identical to TRBD1. The CDR3 has 15 amino acids. Germline loops: CDR1 LNHNV, CDR2 YYDKDF (reference sequence). The J segment lost 8 bases and the V segment lost 5 bases, leaving 11 bases of the junction unmatched. This chain's CDR3 is CATSESPGGREKLFF. CDR3 nucleotide sequence: TGTGCCACCAGCGAGAGCCCAGGGGGACGAGAAAAACTGTTTTTT.

This clonotype was seen more than once but under ten times. The chain has TRBV28 and TRBJ2-2; 7 nucleotides align to TRBD1. Germline V gene lookup returns CDR1 MDHEN and CDR2 SYDVKM. V gave up 6 bases and J gave up 4 bases; unmatched junction bases: 5. The CDR3 loop spans 14 amino acids. CDR3 DNA sequence: TGTGCCAGCAGACCGGGACAGCCCACCGGGGAGCTGTTTTTT. Its translation: CASRPGQPTGELFF.

V is TRBV6-1 and J is TRBJ2-1; D remains ambiguous. The V gene lost 0 bases and the J gene lost 0 bases, with 9 bases spanning the gap. Germline V CDR1 and CDR2: MNHNS, SASEGT. CDR3 length: 16 residues. CDR3 loop: CASSEAGFTSYNEQFF. Written as DNA, the CDR3 is TGTGCCAGCAGTGAAGCTGGGTTTACCTCCTACAATGAGCAGTTCTTC.

This chain connects TRBV7-2 to TRBJ2-1, with D perhaps matching TRBD1 or TRBD2 (5 bases each). V was shortened by 7 bases and J by 4 bases, with 14 bases between the two germline ends. From germline, CDR1 is SGHTA and CDR2 FQGNSA. The CDR3 covers 14 residues. As DNA, the CDR3 is TGTGCCAGCACCACACCGGGGCTTTACAATGAGCAGTTCTTC. Its protein is CASTTPGLYNEQFF.

This clonotype was picked up a small number of times. The CDR3 DNA reads as TGCAGTGCCCGACTGACTAACTATGGCTACACCTTC. This codes for CSARLTNYGYTF. This chain connects TRBV20-1 to TRBJ1-2; D uncertain. Trimming shortened V by 6 bases and J by 0 bases, and 8 bases separated the two germline ends. The CDR3 totals 12 residues. Germline loops: CDR1 DFQATT, CDR2 SNEGSKA (reference sequence).

This clonotype was counted only a few times. This chain joins TRBV6-1 and TRBJ2-1, with 11 positions matching TRBD2. The germline CDR1 and CDR2 sequences are MNHNS and SASEGT. The CDR3 runs to 17 residues. Germline trimming cut 5 bases from V and 7 bases from J; bases unmatched to any gene: 13. CDR3 DNA: TGTGCCAGCAGTCCGAGCATACTAGCGGGGGTTTATAATGAGCAGTTCTTC. It yields the protein CASSPSILAGVYNEQFF.

The chain joins TRBV6-5 to TRBJ2-7; D possibly corresponds to TRBD2 (5 bases). V shed 0 bases and J shed 2 bases, with 14 bases lying between them. The length of the CDR3 is 16 residues. Germline lookup yields CDR1 MNHEY and CDR2 SVGAGI. The CDR3 sequence is CASSYSDTGRAYEQYF. The DNA for the CDR3 is TGTGCCAGCAGTTACTCCGACACGGGAAGGGCCTACGAGCAGTACTTC.

This clonotype was counted only a few times. This chain connects TRBV18 to TRBJ2-1; TRBD2 might be the D (6 bases). CDR1 is KGHSH, CDR2 LQKENI, per germline. This CDR3 spans 12 amino acids. Trimming cost V 3 bases and J 8 bases, with 8 bases left between them. The CDR3 reads CASSPSSDEQFF. The CDR3 DNA follows: TGTGCCAGCTCACCCTCTAGCGATGAGCAGTTCTTC.

The chain recombines TRBV27 with TRBJ1-6; D not resolved. The germline gives CDR1 MNHEY, CDR2 SMNVEV (reference sequence). The CDR3 totals 14 residues. V lost 4 bases and J lost 0, with 4 bases in between. The CDR3 bases are TGTGCCAGCAGTTCACCCTCCTATAATTCACCCCTCCACTTT. Protein: CASSSPSYNSPLHF.

This clonotype appeared many times. This chain uses TRBV20-1 with TRBJ2-5; 9 bases agree with TRBD2. The germline CDR1 and CDR2 sequences are DFQATT and SNEGSKA (reference sequence). CDR3 length: 14 residues. V dropped 3 bases and J dropped 2; count of bases not matched to a gene: 4. The CDR3 DNA is TGCAGTGCTAGCCTAGCGGGGACTCAAGAGACCCAGTACTTC. The encoded protein is CSASLAGTQETQYF.